Below are 9 T cell receptor beta chains sequenced from a single sample in a study of blood T cells in healthy people across ages. Primed by a sample-barcoded 5' primer and a J-beta primer mix, a second PCR proceeded for 7 to 11 cycles. TCRdb fed the 5' RACE reads into MiXCR, producing one record per CDR3 protein. The data show around 1.5 million distinct CDR3 sequences, 42% seen once. The sequencing sample was made of blood. The receptors were sampled from a woman aged 18-29 years in good health.

This sequence joins TRBV20-1 and TRBJ1-1; 8 nucleotides line up with TRBD1. J gave up 3 bases and V 4 bases, and 10 bases lay outside the gene matches. The germline V gene has CDR1 DFQATT and CDR2 SNEGSKA (reference sequence). The CDR3 sequence is 15 residues long. The CDR3 loop is CSATPSGTGYTEAFF. The CDR3 DNA sequence: TGCAGTGCTACCCCATCCGGGACAGGCTACACTGAAGCTTTCTTT.

J is TRBJ2-3 and V is TRBV20-1, with D tentatively TRBD1 or TRBD2 (5 bases each). The CDR3 loop spans 13 amino acids. Per germline, CDR1 DFQATT and CDR2 SNEGSKA (reference sequence). V lost 8 bases, J lost 1 base, and 13 bases lay in between. For the CDR3, the DNA is TGCAGTCCCTCCGGGGCGTGCACAGATACGCAGTATTTT. Translating it yields CSPSGACTDTQYF.

This sequence joins TRBV5-1 and TRBJ1-1, with TRBD1 as a possible D gene (5 bases). The CDR3 sequence is 17 residues long. Germline CDR1 SGHRS, CDR2 YFSETQ. Trimming shortened V by 4 bases and J by 10 bases, and 29 bases separated the two germline ends. CDR3 coding DNA: TGCGCCAGCAGCAGAGACCTCCCCGGCGGGACCCCTTCGGGAGCTTTCTTT. Its protein product is CASSRDLPGGTPSGAFF.

This clonotype was observed once. The V call is TRBV5-1, the J call TRBJ2-7; D unresolved. CDR1 is SGHRS, CDR2 YFSETQ, per germline. CDR3 length: 14 amino acids. V was pared by 2 bases and J by 7 bases, with 16 bases between. The CDR3 here is CASSFPGAYNEQYF. In DNA form, the CDR3 reads TGCGCCAGCAGCTTCCCGGGCGCCTACAATGAGCAGTACTTC. Looking up the rest from reference TRBV5-1 and TRBJ2-7 gives the full variable domain: KAGVTQTPRYLIKTRGQQVTLSCSPISGHRSVSWYQQTPGQGLQFLFEYFSETQRNKGNFPGRFSGRQFSNSRSEMNVSTLELGDSALYLCASSFPGAYNEQYFGPGTRLTVT.

CDR3 sequence: CASSQIAGVNYEQYF. CDR3 DNA: TGTGCCAGCAGCCAAATAGCGGGGGTGAACTACGAGCAGTACTTC. The chain links TRBV4-2 to TRBJ2-7, with 9 bases fitting TRBD2. Germline CDR1 is LGHNA and CDR2 is YNFKEQ. Trimming removed 2 bases from V and 3 bases from J; junction bases left unmatched: 5. The CDR3 consists of 15 residues.

The CDR3 spells CSATLGLATYEQYF. The CDR3 nucleotides are TGCAGTGCTACACTAGGTCTGGCTACCTACGAGCAGTACTTC. The chain recombines TRBV20-1 with TRBJ2-7; tentatively, D is TRBD2 (5 bases). Germline-derived CDR1 and CDR2 are DFQATT and SNEGSKA (reference sequence). CDR3 length: 14 residues. Between the trimmed V and J ends, which lost 4 bases and 2 bases, there was a span of 15 bases.

This rearrangement joins TRBV29-1 to TRBJ2-7; a possible D gene is TRBD1 (6 bases). The germline CDR1 and CDR2 sequences are SQVTM and ANQGSEA. The CDR3 totals 12 residues. Trimming took off 4 bases at V and 0 bases at J, with 7 bases between the two ends. The CDR3 bases are TGCAGCGTTGCAGGGGTCTCCTACGAGCAGTACTTC. Protein sequence: CSVAGVSYEQYF.

The V and J genes are TRBV5-1 and TRBJ1-1; 8 bases match TRBD1. From germline, CDR1 is SGHRS and CDR2 YFSETQ. V lost 0 bases, J lost 1 base, and 5 bases stayed unmatched. This CDR3 is built from 16 residues. The CDR3 is CASSLEAGGWNTEAFF. In nucleotides, the CDR3 is TGCGCCAGCAGCTTGGAGGCAGGGGGCTGGAACACTGAAGCTTTCTTT.

Comments on this clonotype: This sequence may be a read error, since a much larger clone differs from it by one base. This chain joins TRBV29-1 and TRBJ2-5; 13 bases line up with TRBD2. The CDR3 sequence is 13 residues long. The J segment lost 7 bases and the V segment lost 5 bases, leaving 4 bases of the junction unmatched. Germline V gene data show CDR1 as SQVTM and CDR2 as ANQGSEA. The CDR3 nucleotides read TGCAGCGTTCGACTAGCGGGAGGAGGGACCCAGTACTTC. The encoded protein is CSVRLAGGGTQYF.